This TCR beta chain is from a study of regulatory T cells in long-lasting Graves disease. This clonotype has a handful of counts. Its specificity is unknown. Documented time point: persistent/refractory GD, antithyroid drugs over 5 years with positive TRAb. PBMCs provided the RNA from which the TCR library was made. This CDR3 is built from 19 residues. From germline, CDR1 is SNHLY and CDR2 FYNNEI. V lost 0 bases, J lost 0 bases, and 7 bases stayed unmatched. Points from the study as a whole: Those with persistent disease had in common more public clonotypes (about 2,700) than new patients (roughly 970).

Investigators prepared the TCR beta libraries by applying iRepertoire HTBI primers and Arm-PCR of CDR3 regions. TCRdb reanalysed the multiplex PCR reads using MiXCR and keeps one entry per CDR3 protein. The data contain roughly 450,000 distinct CDR3 sequences, around 24% of them singletons. The chain links TRBV2 to TRBJ2-4; TRBD2 matches 11 bases. This clonotype originated in a female donor with Graves disease. The sample here was peripheral blood mononuclear cells (PBMCs), taken when the disease was refractory, from a patient treated with antithyroid drugs. CDR3 DNA: TGTGCCAGCAGTGAAGCGATAGGACTAGCGGGCCTAGCCAAAAACATTCAGTACTTC. The encoded protein is CASSEAIGLAGLAKNIQYF.